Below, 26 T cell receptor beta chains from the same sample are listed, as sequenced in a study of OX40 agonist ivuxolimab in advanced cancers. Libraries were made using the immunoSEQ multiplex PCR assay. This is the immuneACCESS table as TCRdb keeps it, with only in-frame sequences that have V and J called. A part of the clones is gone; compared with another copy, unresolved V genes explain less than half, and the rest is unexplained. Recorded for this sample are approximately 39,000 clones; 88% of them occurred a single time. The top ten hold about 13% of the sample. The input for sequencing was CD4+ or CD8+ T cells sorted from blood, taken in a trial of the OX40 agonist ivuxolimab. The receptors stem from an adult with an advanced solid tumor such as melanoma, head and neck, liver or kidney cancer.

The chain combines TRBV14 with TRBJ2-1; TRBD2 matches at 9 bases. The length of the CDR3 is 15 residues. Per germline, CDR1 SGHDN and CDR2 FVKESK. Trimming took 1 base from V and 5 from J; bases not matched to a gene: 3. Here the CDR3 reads CASSQVTSGNNEQFF. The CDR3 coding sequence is TGTGCCAGCAGCCAAGTGACTAGCGGAAACAATGAGCAGTTCTTC.

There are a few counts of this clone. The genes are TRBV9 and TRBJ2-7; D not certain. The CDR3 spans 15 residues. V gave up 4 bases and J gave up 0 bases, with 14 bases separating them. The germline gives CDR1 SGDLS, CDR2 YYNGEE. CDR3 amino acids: CASSPSTVSSYEQYF. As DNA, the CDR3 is TGTGCCAGCAGCCCCTCGACGGTCAGCTCCTACGAGCAGTACTTC. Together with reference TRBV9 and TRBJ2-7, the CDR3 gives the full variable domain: DSGVTQTPKHLITATGQRVTLRCSPRSGDLSVYWYQQSLDQGLQFLIQYYNGEERAKGNILERFSAQQFPDLHSELNLSSLELGDSALYFCASSPSTVSSYEQYFGPGTRLTVT.

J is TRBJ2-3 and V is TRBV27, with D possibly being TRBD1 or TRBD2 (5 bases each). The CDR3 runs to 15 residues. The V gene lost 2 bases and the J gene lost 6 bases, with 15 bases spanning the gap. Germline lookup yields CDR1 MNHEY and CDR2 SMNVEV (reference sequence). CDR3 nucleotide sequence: TGTGCCAGCAGTTTACTGGGACGGCTGATTGATACGCAGTATTTT. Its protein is CASSLLGRLIDTQYF.

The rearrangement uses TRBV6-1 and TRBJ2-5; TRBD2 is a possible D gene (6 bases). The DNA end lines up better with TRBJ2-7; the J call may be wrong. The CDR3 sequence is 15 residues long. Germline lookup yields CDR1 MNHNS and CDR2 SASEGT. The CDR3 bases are TGTGCCAGCAGTGAAGCGCGGGACGGATCCTACGAGCAGTACTTC. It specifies CASSEARDGSYEQYF.

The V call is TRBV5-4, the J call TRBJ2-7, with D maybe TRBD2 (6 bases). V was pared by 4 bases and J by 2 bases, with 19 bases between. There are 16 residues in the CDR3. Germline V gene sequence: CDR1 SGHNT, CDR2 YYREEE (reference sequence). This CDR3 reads CASSQALGLGAYEQYF. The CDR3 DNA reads TGTGCCAGCAGCCAAGCTTTGGGACTTGGGGCCTACGAGCAGTACTTC.

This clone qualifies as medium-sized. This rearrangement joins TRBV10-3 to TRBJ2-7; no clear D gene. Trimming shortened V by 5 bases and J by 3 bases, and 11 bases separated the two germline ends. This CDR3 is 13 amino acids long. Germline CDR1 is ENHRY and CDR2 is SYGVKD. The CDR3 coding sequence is TGTGCCATCAGTCCCCCCCATGACTACGAGCAGTACTTC. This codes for CAISPPHDYEQYF.

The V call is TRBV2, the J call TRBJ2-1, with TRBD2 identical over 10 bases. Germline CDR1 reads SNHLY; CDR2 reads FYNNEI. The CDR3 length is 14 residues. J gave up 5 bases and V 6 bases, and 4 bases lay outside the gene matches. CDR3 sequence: CASRGAGGHNEQFF. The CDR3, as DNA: TGTGCCAGCAGGGGAGCGGGAGGGCACAATGAGCAGTTCTTC.

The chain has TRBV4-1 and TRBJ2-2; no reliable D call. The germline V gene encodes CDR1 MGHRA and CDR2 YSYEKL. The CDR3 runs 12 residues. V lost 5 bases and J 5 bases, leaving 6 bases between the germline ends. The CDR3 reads CASSGVTGELFF. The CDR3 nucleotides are TGCGCCAGCAGCGGGGTGACCGGGGAGCTGTTTTTT.

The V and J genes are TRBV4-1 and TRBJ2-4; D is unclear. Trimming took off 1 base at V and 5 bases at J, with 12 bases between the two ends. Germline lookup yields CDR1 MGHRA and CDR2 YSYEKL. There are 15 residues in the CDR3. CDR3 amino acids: CASSQVHHPQNIQYF. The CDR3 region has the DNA TGCGCCAGCAGCCAAGTTCACCACCCCCAAAACATTCAGTACTTC.

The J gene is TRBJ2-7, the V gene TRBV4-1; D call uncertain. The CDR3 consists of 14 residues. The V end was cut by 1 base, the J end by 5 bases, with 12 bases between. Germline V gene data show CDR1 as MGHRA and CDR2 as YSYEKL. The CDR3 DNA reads TGCGCCAGCAGCCAAGTCGGATGGGCGGACGAGCAGTACTTC. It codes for CASSQVGWADEQYF.

This CDR3 is CASSRYGTFLSNQPQHF. Here the CDR3 DNA reads TGTGCCAGTAGTCGTTATGGGACGTTCTTGAGCAATCAGCCCCAGCATTTT. This chain connects TRBV19 to TRBJ1-5; D possibly corresponds to TRBD1 (5 bases). V lost 5 bases, J lost 1 base, and 18 bases lay in between. CDR3 size: 17 residues. Germline lookup yields CDR1 LNHDA and CDR2 SQIVND (reference sequence).

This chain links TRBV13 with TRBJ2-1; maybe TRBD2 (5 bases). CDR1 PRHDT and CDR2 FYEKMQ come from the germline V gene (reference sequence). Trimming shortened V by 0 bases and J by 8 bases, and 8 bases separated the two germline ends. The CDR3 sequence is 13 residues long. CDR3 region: CASSLGLAHEQFF. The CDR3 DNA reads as TGTGCCAGCAGCTTAGGGCTAGCCCATGAGCAGTTCTTC. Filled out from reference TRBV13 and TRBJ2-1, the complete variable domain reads AAGVIQSPRHLIKEKRETATLKCYPIPRHDTVYWYQQGPGQDPQFLISFYEKMQSDKGSIPDRFSAQQFSDYHSELNMSSLELGDSALYFCASSLGLAHEQFFGPGTRLTVL.

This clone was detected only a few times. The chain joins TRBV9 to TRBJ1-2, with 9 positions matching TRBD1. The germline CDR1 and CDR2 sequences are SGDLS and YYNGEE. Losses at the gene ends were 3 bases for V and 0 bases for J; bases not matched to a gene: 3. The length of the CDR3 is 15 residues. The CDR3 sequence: CASSAGTGPNYGYTF. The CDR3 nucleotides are TGTGCCAGCAGCGCCGGGACAGGGCCTAACTATGGCTACACCTTC.

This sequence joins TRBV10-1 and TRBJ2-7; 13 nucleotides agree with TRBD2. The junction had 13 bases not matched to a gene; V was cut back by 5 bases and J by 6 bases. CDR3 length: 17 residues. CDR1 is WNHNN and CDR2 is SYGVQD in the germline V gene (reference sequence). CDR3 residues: CASSLGLAGVPWCEQYF. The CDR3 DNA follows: TGCGCCAGCAGTCTTGGACTAGCGGGGGTCCCCTGGTGCGAGCAGTACTTC.

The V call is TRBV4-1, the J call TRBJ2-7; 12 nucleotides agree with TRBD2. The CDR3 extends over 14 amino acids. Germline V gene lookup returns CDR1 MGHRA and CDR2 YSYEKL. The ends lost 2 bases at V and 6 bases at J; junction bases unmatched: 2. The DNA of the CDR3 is TGCGCCAGCAGCCAACGACTAGCGGGAGCCGAGCAGTACTTC. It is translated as CASSQRLAGAEQYF.

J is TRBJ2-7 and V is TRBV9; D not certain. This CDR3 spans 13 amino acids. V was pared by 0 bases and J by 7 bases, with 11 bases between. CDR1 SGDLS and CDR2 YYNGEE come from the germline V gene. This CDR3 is CASSVGVGLEQYF. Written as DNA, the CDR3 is TGTGCCAGCAGCGTAGGGGTCGGGTTGGAGCAGTACTTC.

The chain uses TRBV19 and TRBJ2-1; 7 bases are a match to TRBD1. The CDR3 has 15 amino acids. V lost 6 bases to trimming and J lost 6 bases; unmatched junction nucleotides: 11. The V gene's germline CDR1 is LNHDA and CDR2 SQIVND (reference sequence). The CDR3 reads CASRTYEGAGNEQFF. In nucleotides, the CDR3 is TGTGCCAGTAGGACCTACGAGGGGGCAGGCAATGAGCAGTTCTTC.

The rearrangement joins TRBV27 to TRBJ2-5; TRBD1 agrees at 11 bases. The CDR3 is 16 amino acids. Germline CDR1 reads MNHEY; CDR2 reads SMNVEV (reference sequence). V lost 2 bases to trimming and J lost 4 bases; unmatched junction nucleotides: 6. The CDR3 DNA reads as TGTGCCAGCAGTTTACTGGGACAGGGGGGGGGAGAGACCCAGTACTTC. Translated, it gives CASSLLGQGGGETQYF.

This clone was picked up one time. The CDR3: CASSPDGLYQETQYF. The CDR3 nucleotides are TGTGCCAGCAGTCCGGACGGACTGTACCAAGAGACCCAGTACTTC. V is TRBV27 and J is TRBJ2-5; TRBD2 might be the D (5 bases). The V gene's germline CDR1 is MNHEY and CDR2 SMNVEV (reference sequence). The CDR3 length is 15 residues. Between the trimmed V and J ends, which lost 5 bases and 0 bases, there was a span of 13 bases.

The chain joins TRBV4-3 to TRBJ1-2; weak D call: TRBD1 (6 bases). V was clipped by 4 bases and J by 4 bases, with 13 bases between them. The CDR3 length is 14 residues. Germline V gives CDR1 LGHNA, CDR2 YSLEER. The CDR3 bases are TGCGCCAGCAGCCCCCTCGGACAGCGCTATGGCTACACCTTC. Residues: CASSPLGQRYGYTF.

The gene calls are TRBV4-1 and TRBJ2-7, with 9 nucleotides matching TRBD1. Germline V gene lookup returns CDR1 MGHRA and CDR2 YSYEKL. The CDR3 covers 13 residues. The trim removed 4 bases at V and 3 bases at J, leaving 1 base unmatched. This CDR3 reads CASSPDRGYEQYF. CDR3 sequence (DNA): TGCGCCAGCAGCCCGGACAGGGGCTACGAGCAGTACTTC.

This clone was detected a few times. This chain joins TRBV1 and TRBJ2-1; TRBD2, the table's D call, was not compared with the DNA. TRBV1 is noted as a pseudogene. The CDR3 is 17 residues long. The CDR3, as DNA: TGCACCAGCAGCCAAGATGGGGGCGGGGGCGCGAAAAATGAGCAGTTCTTC. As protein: CTSSQDGGGGAKNEQFF.

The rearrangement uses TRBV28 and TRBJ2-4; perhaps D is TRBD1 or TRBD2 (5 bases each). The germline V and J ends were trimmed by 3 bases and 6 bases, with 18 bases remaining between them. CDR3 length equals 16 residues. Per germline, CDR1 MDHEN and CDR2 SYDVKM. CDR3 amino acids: CASSFINVGVSNIQYF. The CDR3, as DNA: TGTGCCAGCAGTTTCATCAATGTGGGGGTTTCAAACATTCAGTACTTC.

The CDR3 region has the DNA TGTGCCAGCAGCTCACAGGTCCAGGGGCCCACAGATACGCAGTATTTT. It is translated as CASSSQVQGPTDTQYF. This rearrangement joins TRBV7-6 to TRBJ2-3; a possible D gene is TRBD1 (6 bases). The CDR3 totals 16 residues. Trimming removed 4 bases at V and 2 bases at J, with 16 bases between. Germline CDR1 and CDR2: SGHVS and FNYEAQ.

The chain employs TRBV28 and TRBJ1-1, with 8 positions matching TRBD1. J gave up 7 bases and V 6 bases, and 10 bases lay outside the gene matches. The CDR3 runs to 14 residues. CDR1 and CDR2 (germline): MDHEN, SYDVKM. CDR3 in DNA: TGTGCCAGCAGCTTGACAGGGGTCCTGGGTGAAGCTTTCTTT. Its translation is CASSLTGVLGEAFF.

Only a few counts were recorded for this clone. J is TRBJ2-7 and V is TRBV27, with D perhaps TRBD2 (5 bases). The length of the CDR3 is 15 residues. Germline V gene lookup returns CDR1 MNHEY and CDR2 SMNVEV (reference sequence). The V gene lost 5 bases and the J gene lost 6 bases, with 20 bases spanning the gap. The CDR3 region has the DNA TGTGCCAGCAGTCCTCTCGGGGAGTACCCTCTCGAGCAGTACTTC. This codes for CASSPLGEYPLEQYF.